This T cell receptor beta chain was recorded in a study of regulatory T cells in long-lasting Graves disease. In its sample, this clonotype was seen a few times. The CDR3 is 13 amino acids. Per germline, CDR1 LGHNT and CDR2 FRNRAP. V lost 1 base and J lost 2, with 5 bases in between. Stated time point: newly diagnosed GD, antithyroid drugs for less than 3 months. There was RNA extracted from PBMCs, and the TCR library was made from it. An endocrinology department in Xi'an, China, recruited the patients. Both iRepertoire HTBI primers and Arm-PCR of CDR3 regions were used to build the TCR beta libraries. TCRdb independently ran MiXCR on the multiplex PCR reads; one entry per CDR3 protein. The data contain about 520,000 distinct CDR3 sequences, around 12% of them seen just once; the ten biggest clones take up roughly 8.9%. A further study also used this sample, focusing on T cells in Graves' hyperthyroidism and ophthalmopathy. That work adds: Any patient presenting with uncontrolled infection, other autoimmune disease, pregnancy or lactation was left out. Most clonotypes that expanded in the thyroid above 0.001 also showed up in blood. Ophthalmopathy was predicted by the model a median of approximately six months ahead of onset.

The sequence came from a woman aged 30 to 39 with Graves disease. J is TRBJ1-1 and V is TRBV12-5, with unresolved D. The specimen was peripheral blood mononuclear cells (PBMCs), collected at new diagnosis, from a patient treated with antithyroid drugs. CDR3 loop: CASGLELNTEAFF. CDR3 bases: TGTGCTAGTGGTTTGGAATTAAACACTGAAGCTTTCTTT.